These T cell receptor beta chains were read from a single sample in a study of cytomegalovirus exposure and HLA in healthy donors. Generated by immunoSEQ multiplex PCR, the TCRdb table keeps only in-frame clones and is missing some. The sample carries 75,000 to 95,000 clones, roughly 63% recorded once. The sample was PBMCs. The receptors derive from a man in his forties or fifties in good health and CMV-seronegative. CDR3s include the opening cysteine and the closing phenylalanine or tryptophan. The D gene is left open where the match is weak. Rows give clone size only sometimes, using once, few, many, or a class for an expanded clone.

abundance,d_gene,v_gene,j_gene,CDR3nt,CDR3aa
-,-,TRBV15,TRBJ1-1,TGTGCCACCAGCAGCAGGGGGAACACTGAAGCTTTCTTT,CATSSRGNTEAFF
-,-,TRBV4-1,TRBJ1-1,TGCGCCAGCAGCCCACTCACGAGCTACACTGAAGCTTTCTTT,CASSPLTSYTEAFF
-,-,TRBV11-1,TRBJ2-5,TGTGCCAGCAGCTCCCAGACAGGGAGGCAAGAGACCCAGTACTTC,CASSSQTGRQETQYF
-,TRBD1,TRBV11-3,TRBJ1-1,TGTGCCAGCAGCCGACAGGGGAACACTGAAGCTTTCTTT,CASSRQGNTEAFF
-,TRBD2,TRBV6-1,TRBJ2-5,TGTGCCAGCAGTGAAGGGCTAGCGGGGGGGCGTAGGCAAGAGACCCAGTACTTC,CASSEGLAGGRRQETQYF
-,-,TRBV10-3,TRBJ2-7,TGTGCCATCAGTGAGGGCGGGCAATACGAGCAGTACTTC,CAISEGGQYEQYF
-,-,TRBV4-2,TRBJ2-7,TGTGCCAGCAGCCAAGAGGCCAGCGGCTCCTACGAGCAGTACTTC,CASSQEASGSYEQYF
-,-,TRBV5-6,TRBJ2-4,TGTGCCAGCAGCTTGGCGGGAGCCAAAAACATTCAGTACTTC,CASSLAGAKNIQYF
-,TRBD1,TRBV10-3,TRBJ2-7,TGTGCCATGACCCCGGGACAGGGTTACGAGCAGTACTTC,CAMTPGQGYEQYF
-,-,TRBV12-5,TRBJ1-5,TGTGCTAGTGGTTTGGTACTTGGGCAGGGCCATCAGCCCCAGCATTTT,CASGLVLGQGHQPQHF
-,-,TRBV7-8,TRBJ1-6,TGTGCCAGCAGCTTAGTCACAGGTTCACCCCTCCACTTT,CASSLVTGSPLHF
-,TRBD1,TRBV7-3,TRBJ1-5,TGTGCCAGCAGCTTAGGGGCAGGGGGACCCTGGCCCCAGCATTTT,CASSLGAGGPWPQHF
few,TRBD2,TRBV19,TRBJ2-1,TGTGCCAGTAGTCAATCTAGCGGGAGCTCTGTGTATGAGCAGTTCTTC,CASSQSSGSSVYEQFF
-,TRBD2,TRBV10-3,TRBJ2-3,TGTGCCATCAGTACTAGCGGGGGGGCGGAAACGCAGTATTTT,CAISTSGGAETQYF
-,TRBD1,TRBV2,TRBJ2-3,TGTGCCAGCAGTTTATCGTCGACAGGGGCAAATACGCAGTATTTT,CASSLSSTGANTQYF
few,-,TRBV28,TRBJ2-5,TGTGCCAGCAGTCTGGACAGTCAAGAGACCCAGTACTTC,CASSLDSQETQYF